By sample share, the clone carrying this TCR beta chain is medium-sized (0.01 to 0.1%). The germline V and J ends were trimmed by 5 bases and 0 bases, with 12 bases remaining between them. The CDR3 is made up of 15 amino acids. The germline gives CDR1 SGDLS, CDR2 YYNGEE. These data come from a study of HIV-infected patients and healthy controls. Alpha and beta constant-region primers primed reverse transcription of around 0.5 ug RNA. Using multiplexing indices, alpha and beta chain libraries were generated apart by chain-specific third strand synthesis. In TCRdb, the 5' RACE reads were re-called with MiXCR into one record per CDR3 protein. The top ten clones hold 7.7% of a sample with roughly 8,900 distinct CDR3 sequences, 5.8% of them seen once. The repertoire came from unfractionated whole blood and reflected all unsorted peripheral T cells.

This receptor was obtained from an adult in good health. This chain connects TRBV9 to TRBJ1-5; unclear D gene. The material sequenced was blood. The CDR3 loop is CASSRTVDSNQPQHF. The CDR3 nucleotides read TGTGCCAGCAGTCGGACGGTAGATAGCAATCAGCCCCAGCATTTT.